This paragraph covers one TCR beta chain sequence. Its matching antigen is unknown. This record belongs to a study of graft-versus-host responses after intestinal transplantation. Study details: Tacrolimus and steroids were given for roughly 3 years to all recipients after anti-thymocyte globulin induction.

Overall study results and limits: High graft-versus-host to host-versus-graft T cell clonal ratios marked allografts of patients with graft-donor macrochimerism.

The CDR3 spans 15 residues. Germline V lookup: CDR1 MGHDK, CDR2 SYGVNS. V lost 6 bases to trimming and J lost 7 bases; unmatched junction nucleotides: 7. Some clones are missing from TCRdb's copy, which holds only in-frame ones; the method was immunoSEQ multiplex PCR. The table records tens of thousands of clones, approximately 94% of them present only once. The chain has TRBV25-1 and TRBJ1-4; 11 nucleotides line up with TRBD1. The origin of this receptor is a human donor who was the organ donor for an intestinal transplant. The specimen was unstimulated CD4+ T cells sorted from spleen or lymph node cells, collected before transplant. The CDR3 DNA reads TGTGCCAGCAGCCAAAGGGACAGGGGGAGTGAAAAACTGTTTTTT. This sequence encodes CASSQRDRGSEKLFF.